Following are 19 T cell receptor beta chains from one sample sequenced in a study of blood T cell repertoires in COVID-19. Only in-frame clones appear in the TCRdb table, and some are missing; sequencing was by immunoSEQ multiplex PCR. The profile shows roughly 200,000 clones, just under 90% of them singletons. What was sequenced was peripheral blood. The receptors stem from a woman aged 18-29 years who had recovered from COVID-19.

The rearrangement links TRBV9 to TRBJ1-2; 10 positions match TRBD1. The CDR3 sequence is 15 residues long. With V trimmed by 4 bases and J by 7 bases, 10 bases remained unmatched. Germline lookup yields CDR1 SGDLS and CDR2 YYNGEE. CDR3 nucleotide sequence: TGTGCCAGCAGCCCCTCCGGGACAGGGGCGTTTGGCTACACCTTC. It encodes CASSPSGTGAFGYTF.

In DNA form, the CDR3 reads TGTGCCAGCAGCTTGGGGGCGGGTGGCCCCGACTATGGCTACACCTTC. It is translated as CASSLGAGGPDYGYTF. V is TRBV11-3 and J is TRBJ1-2, with TRBD1 as a possible D gene (6 bases). Trimming cost V 3 bases and J 3 bases, with 17 bases left between them. CDR1 and CDR2 (germline): SGHNT, YENEEA. The CDR3 is made up of 16 amino acids.

The V gene is TRBV10-3, the J gene TRBJ2-7; 11 positions match TRBD2. Trimming at V came to 6 bases and at J to 1 base, leaving 2 bases not matched to a gene. The CDR3 totals 14 residues. In germline, CDR1 is ENHRY, CDR2 SYGVKD. CDR3 in DNA: TGTGCCATCAGCCGACTAGCGGGGTCCTACGAGCAGTACGTC. Translated: CAISRLAGSYEQYV.

The rearrangement links TRBV6-2 or TRBV6-3 to TRBJ2-2, with a possible D match to TRBD2 (6 bases). Germline V gene lookup returns CDR1 MNHEY and CDR2 SVGEGT. V was clipped by 5 bases and J by 1 base, with 8 bases between them. The CDR3 spans 14 residues. CDR3 bases: TGTGCCAGCAGTCGACTAGGGAACACCGGGGAGCTGTTTTTT. Translated: CASSRLGNTGELFF.

The genes are TRBV6-6 and TRBJ2-3; 13 bases align to TRBD2. This CDR3 region has 15 residues. Germline CDR1 reads MNHNY; CDR2 reads SVGAGI (reference sequence). With V trimmed by 7 bases and J by 2 bases, 3 bases remained unmatched. CDR3 region: CASKGTSGDTDTQYF. The CDR3 nucleotides read TGTGCCAGCAAGGGGACTAGCGGGGACACAGATACGCAGTATTTT.

The V gene is TRBV9, the J gene TRBJ2-7, with D hard to call. CDR3 length: 14 residues. Germline CDR1 reads SGDLS; CDR2 reads YYNGEE. V lost 2 bases, J lost 3 bases, and 12 bases lay in between. The CDR3 sequence: CASSVSPTDYEQYF. The CDR3 bases are TGTGCCAGCAGCGTTAGTCCCACCGACTACGAGCAGTACTTC.

The chain is built from TRBV5-6 and TRBJ2-1; 7 bases are shared with TRBD1. Germline CDR1 and CDR2: SGHDT and YYEEEE. The trim removed 0 bases at V and 8 bases at J, leaving 8 bases unmatched. The CDR3 sequence is 15 residues long. Here the CDR3 DNA reads TGTGCCAGCAGCTTGGGAGGGGGCCGTCGTTATGAGCAGTTCTTC. This sequence encodes CASSLGGGRRYEQFF.

The chain has TRBV15 and TRBJ1-2; TRBD1 agrees at 8 bases. The germline gives CDR1 LNHNV, CDR2 YYDKDF (reference sequence). The CDR3 sequence is 13 residues long. Trimming took 2 bases from V and 10 from J; bases not matched to a gene: 6. Here the CDR3 DNA reads TGTGCCACCAGCAGATTGTGGACAGGGCTCTACACCTTC. Translation: CATSRLWTGLYTF.

This chain uses TRBV28 with TRBJ1-6; D unresolved. This CDR3 is built from 17 residues. Germline-derived CDR1 and CDR2 are MDHEN and SYDVKM. V was pared by 4 bases and J by 8 bases, with 21 bases between. DNA for the CDR3: TGTGCCAGCAGTTCACCTAGCAGCTTCGAAAAACATTCACCCCTCCACTTT. This gives the protein CASSSPSSFEKHSPLHF.

V and J are TRBV28 and TRBJ2-7; D might be TRBD2 (7 bases). CDR3 length equals 13 residues. Trimming cost V 6 bases and J 2 bases, with 11 bases left between them. Germline values: CDR1 MDHEN, CDR2 SYDVKM. CDR3 sequence: CASRRGPTYEQYV. CDR3 nucleotide sequence: TGTGCCAGCAGGCGGGGGCCGACCTACGAGCAGTACGTC.

J is TRBJ1-1 and V is TRBV7-2, with TRBD1 matching 7 bases. Trimming cost V 2 bases and J 2 bases; bases outside gene matches: 5. The germline gives CDR1 SGHTA, CDR2 FQGNSA. This CDR3 is built from 15 residues. The CDR3, as DNA: TGTGCCAGCAGCTTAAGACAGGGTTATAACACTGAAGCTTTCTTT. It codes for CASSLRQGYNTEAFF.

This chain connects TRBV11-2 to TRBJ2-1; 11 bases match TRBD2. The V gene's germline CDR1 is SGHAT and CDR2 FQNNGV. The CDR3 contains 15 residues. The V and J ends lost 4 bases and 4 bases, in that order; junction bases with no gene match: 3. The CDR3 bases are TGTGCCAGCAGCTCGACTAGCGGGGTATACAATGAGCAGTTCTTC. Its translation is CASSSTSGVYNEQFF.

The V call is TRBV18, the J call TRBJ2-2; TRBD2 aligns across 12 bases. V was clipped by 2 bases and J by 0 bases; unmatched bases: 4. From germline, CDR1 is KGHSH and CDR2 LQKENI. This CDR3 is built from 18 residues. Here the CDR3 reads CASSPRLAGAANTGELFF. As DNA, the CDR3 is TGTGCCAGCTCACCAAGACTAGCGGGGGCCGCGAACACCGGGGAGCTGTTTTTT.

This clone is a singleton in its sample. V is TRBV6-2 or TRBV6-3 and J is TRBJ2-5, with 7 positions matching TRBD2. Germline assignment: CDR1 MNHEY and CDR2 SVGEGT. This CDR3 has 14 amino acids. Trimming at V came to 4 bases and at J to 1 base, leaving 3 bases not matched to a gene. The CDR3, as DNA: TGTGCCAGCAGTTTACTAGCGACCCAAGAGACCCAGTACTTC. This gives the protein CASSLLATQETQYF.

The rearrangement links TRBV2 to TRBJ2-3; no clear D gene. The CDR3 spans 18 residues. Germline V gene lookup returns CDR1 SNHLY and CDR2 FYNNEI. The V end was cut by 2 bases, the J end by 4 bases, with 22 bases between. CDR3 bases: TGTGCCAGCAGTGAACATCTCCCGCTAGAAATGAACTCAGATACGCAGTATTTT. Translating gives CASSEHLPLEMNSDTQYF.

The rearrangement links TRBV3-1 (or the pseudogene TRBV3-2) to TRBJ1-2, with 7 nucleotides matching TRBD1. V lost 4 bases, J lost 6 bases, and 8 bases stayed unmatched. The germline V gene has CDR1 LGHDT and CDR2 YNNKEL (reference sequence). The CDR3 has 14 residues. CDR3 bases: TGTGCCAGCAGCCTTATAAGGGGGCATCATGGCTACACCTTC. It specifies CASSLIRGHHGYTF.

The rearrangement uses TRBV2 and TRBJ1-5, with D uncertain. With 4 bases removed from V and 0 bases from J, the gap between germline ends came to 10 bases. This CDR3 has 15 residues. Germline lookup yields CDR1 SNHLY and CDR2 FYNNEI. CDR3 in DNA: TGTGCCAGCAGTGGGGGAGACAATAGCAATCAGCCCCAGCATTTT. Translation gives CASSGGDNSNQPQHF.

The rearrangement links TRBV10-2 to TRBJ1-1, with TRBD1 matching 7 bases. From germline, CDR1 is WSHSY and CDR2 SAAADI. The J segment lost 0 bases and the V segment lost 3 bases, leaving 4 bases of the junction unmatched. The CDR3 runs 15 residues. CDR3 in amino acids: CASSDWTGMNTEAFF. The CDR3 coding sequence is TGCGCCAGCAGTGATTGGACAGGAATGAACACTGAAGCTTTCTTT.

As DNA, the CDR3 is TGTGCCAGCAGCCCCGGGGACATTGTCTACGAGCAGTACTTC. Protein product: CASSPGDIVYEQYF. The chain links TRBV7-6 to TRBJ2-7; weak D call: TRBD1 (6 bases). Per germline, CDR1 SGHVS and CDR2 FNYEAQ. The V end lost 5 bases, the J end lost 3 bases, and 14 bases lay between the germline ends. The CDR3 spans 14 residues.